This is a list of T cell receptor beta chains from one sample in a study of CD8+ T cells in alopecia areata. The repertoire was sequenced with immunoSEQ multiplex PCR; TCRdb's copy has only in-frame clones and lacks some. The data contain about 180,000 clones, approximately 51% of them singletons. Sequences were derived from CD8+ T cells sorted from blood, sampled at roughly week 52, from a patient treated with tofacitinib. Receptors originate from a human donor with alopecia areata. The CDR3 runs from the conserved cysteine through the conserved F or W. A D gene is named only where the DNA matches it firmly. Clone sizes are given selectively: once, few, many, or a class where the clone is expanded.

j_gene | v_gene | abundance | d_gene | CDR3aa | CDR3nt
TRBJ2-7 | TRBV7-8 | NA | NA | CASSLILGTYEQYF | TGTGCCAGCAGCTTAATACTGGGGACCTACGAGCAGTACTTC
TRBJ2-1 | TRBV5-6 | NA | TRBD1 | CASSFGTGGAYEQFF | TGTGCCAGCAGCTTCGGGACAGGGGGCGCATATGAGCAGTTCTTC
TRBJ2-7 | TRBV5-4 | NA | NA | CASSLHHPDLYEQYF | TGTGCCAGCAGCCTACACCACCCAGACCTCTACGAGCAGTACTTC
TRBJ2-1 | TRBV4-3 | few | NA | CASSQPGLLFF | TGCGCCAGCAGCCAACCGGGACTTCTGTTCTTC
TRBJ2-5 | TRBV27 | NA | TRBD2 | CASSSIGNFGGSETQYF | TGTGCCAGCAGTTCCATCGGAAACTTCGGGGGGTCAGAGACCCAGTACTTC
TRBJ2-7 | TRBV6-6 | NA | NA | CASSYRTLDEQYF | TGTGCCAGCAGTTACCGGACTCTCGACGAGCAGTACTTC
TRBJ2-1 | TRBV14 | few | NA | CASSPRPGTGEQFF | TGTGCCAGCAGCCCTCGTCCGGGCACCGGTGAGCAGTTCTTC
TRBJ2-7 | TRBV5-6 | once | TRBD1 | CASSFRDRGTNEQYF | TGTGCCAGCAGCTTCCGGGACAGGGGAACGAACGAGCAGTACTTC
TRBJ2-2 | TRBV27 | NA | TRBD2 | CASSTPGGTGELFF | TGTGCCAGCAGTACCCCGGGGGGCACCGGGGAGCTGTTTTTT
TRBJ1-2 | TRBV6-5 | few | TRBD1 | CASSLGQTSNYGYTF | TGTGCCAGCAGTTTGGGACAGACTTCTAACTATGGCTACACCTTC
TRBJ2-1 | TRBV6-1 | NA | TRBD2 | CASSQPGGTNEQFF | TGTGCCAGCAGCCAACCCGGGGGGACGAATGAGCAGTTCTTC
TRBJ2-3 | TRBV27 | medium-sized | TRBD1 | CASGQERTDTQYF | TGTGCCAGCGGACAGGAACGCACAGATACGCAGTATTTT
TRBJ2-3 | TRBV9 | NA | TRBD2 | CASSAPLAGASTDTQYF | TGTGCCAGCAGCGCCCCTCTAGCGGGGGCTAGCACAGATACGCAGTATTTT
TRBJ1-6 | TRBV30 | NA | NA | CAWTPNPNSPLHF | TGTGCCTGGACCCCCAACCCAAATTCACCCCTCCACTTT
TRBJ1-3 | TRBV15 | NA | NA | CATSTRQSGGNTIYF | TGTGCCACCAGCACACGACAGTCCGGTGGAAACACCATATATTTT
TRBJ1-2 | TRBV7-9 | NA | NA | CASSLGLNYGYTF | TGTGCCAGCAGCTTGGGACTAAACTATGGCTACACCTTC
TRBJ1-5 | TRBV7-9 | NA | NA | CASSLAVETEAEQHF | TGTGCCAGCAGCTTAGCGGTGGAAACGGAAGCTGAACAGCATTTT
TRBJ1-1 | TRBV5-6 | NA | TRBD1 | CASSFRDRVLNTEAFF | TGTGCCAGCAGCTTTAGGGACAGGGTTTTGAACACTGAAGCTTTCTTT
TRBJ2-1 | TRBV7-2 | few | NA | CASSSTYPGGQFF | TGTGCCAGCAGCTCAACCTACCCGGGTGGGCAGTTCTTC
TRBJ1-2 | TRBV30 | NA | TRBD1 | CAWSEGTGDGYTF | TGTGCCTGGAGTGAAGGGACAGGGGATGGCTACACCTTC
TRBJ2-3 | TRBV4-3 | few | NA | CASSQVNSQDTQYF | TGCGCCAGCAGCCAAGTTAATTCCCAAGATACGCAGTATTTT
TRBJ1-1 | TRBV19 | NA | NA | CASTPRDMNTEAFF | TGTGCCAGTACCCCCCGGGACATGAACACTGAAGCTTTCTTT
TRBJ2-5 | TRBV9 | once | TRBD1 | CASSIRGQGETQYF | TGTGCCAGCAGTATTCGGGGACAGGGAGAGACCCAGTACTTC
TRBJ1-1 | TRBV14 | NA | NA | CASSHKGLKQWTEAFF | TGTGCCAGCAGCCACAAGGGTTTAAAGCAATGGACTGAAGCTTTCTTT
TRBJ2-5 | TRBV7-9 | NA | NA | CASSLARPTGRQETQYF | TGTGCCAGCAGCTTAGCCCGGCCAACGGGTAGACAAGAGACCCAGTACTTC
TRBJ2-7 | TRBV30 | NA | TRBD1 | CAWSPRPGTGPLGQYF | TGTGCCTGGAGTCCTCGCCCCGGGACAGGCCCTTTAGGGCAGTACTTC
TRBJ2-3 | TRBV4-1 | NA | NA | CASSQGLQQSTDTQYF | TGCGCCAGCAGCCAAGGGTTACAGCAAAGCACAGATACGCAGTATTTT
TRBJ2-1 | TRBV4-1 | NA | TRBD1 | CASSLRQGVSDEQFF | TGCGCCAGCAGCTTACGACAGGGGGTTAGTGATGAGCAGTTCTTC
TRBJ1-2 | TRBV5-1 | once | NA | CASSADIVINYGYTF | TGCGCCAGCAGCGCAGACATCGTTATAAACTATGGCTACACCTTC